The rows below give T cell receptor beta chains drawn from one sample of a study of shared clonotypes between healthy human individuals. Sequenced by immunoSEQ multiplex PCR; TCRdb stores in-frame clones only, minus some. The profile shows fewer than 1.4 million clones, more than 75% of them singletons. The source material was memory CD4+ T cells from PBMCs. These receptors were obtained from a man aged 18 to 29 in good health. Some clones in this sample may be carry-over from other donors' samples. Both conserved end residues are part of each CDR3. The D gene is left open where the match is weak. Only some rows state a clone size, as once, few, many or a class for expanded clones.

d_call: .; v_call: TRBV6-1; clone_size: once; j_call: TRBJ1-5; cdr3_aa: CASSDSGLYSNQPQHF; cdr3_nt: TGTGCCAGCAGTGATAGTGGTCTGTATAGCAATCAGCCCCAGCATTTT
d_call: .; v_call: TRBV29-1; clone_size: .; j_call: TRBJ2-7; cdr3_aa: CSVSLDNSYEQYF; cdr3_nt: TGCAGCGTTTCTCTGGACAACTCCTACGAGCAGTACTTC
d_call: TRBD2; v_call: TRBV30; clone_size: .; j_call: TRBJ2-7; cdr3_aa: CAWSVGLAGGEQYF; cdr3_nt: TGTGCCTGGAGTGTGGGACTAGCGGGGGGTGAGCAGTACTTC
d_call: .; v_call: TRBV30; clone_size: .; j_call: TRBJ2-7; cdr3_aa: CAWKGKPSAGAYEQYF; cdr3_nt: TGTGCCTGGAAGGGAAAGCCAAGTGCCGGCGCCTACGAGCAGTACTTC
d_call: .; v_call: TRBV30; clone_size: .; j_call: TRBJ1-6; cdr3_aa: CAWSWDTSYSPLHF; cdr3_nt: TGTGCCTGGAGCTGGGATACAAGCTATTCACCCCTCCACTTT
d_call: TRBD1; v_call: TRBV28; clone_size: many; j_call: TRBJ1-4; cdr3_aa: CASMGTGGKLFF; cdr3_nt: TGTGCCAGCATGGGGACAGGGGGGAAACTGTTTTTT
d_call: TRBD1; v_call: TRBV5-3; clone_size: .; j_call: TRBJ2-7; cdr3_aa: CARSQSPGTGGSQNYEQYF; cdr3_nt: TGTGCCAGAAGCCAGAGTCCCGGGACAGGGGGCTCCCAAAACTACGAGCAGTACTTC
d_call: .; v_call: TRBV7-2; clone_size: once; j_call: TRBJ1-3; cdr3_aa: CASSLLGGNTIYF; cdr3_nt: TGTGCCAGCAGCTTATTGGGGGGAAACACCATATATTTT
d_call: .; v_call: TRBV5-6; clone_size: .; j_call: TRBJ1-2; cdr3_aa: CASSLGQLNYGYTF; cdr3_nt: TGTGCCAGCAGCTTGGGACAGCTTAACTATGGCTACACCTTC
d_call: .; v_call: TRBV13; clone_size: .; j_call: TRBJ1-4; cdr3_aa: CASSSRGTTNEKLFF; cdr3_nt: TGTGCCAGCAGCTCGCGGGGGACAACTAATGAAAAACTGTTTTTT
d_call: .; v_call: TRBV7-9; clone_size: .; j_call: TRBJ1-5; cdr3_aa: CASSRVGPQGNQPQHF; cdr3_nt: TGTGCCAGCAGCCGGGTGGGACCGCAGGGCAATCAGCCCCAGCATTTT
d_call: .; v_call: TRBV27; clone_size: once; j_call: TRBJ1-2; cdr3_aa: CASSSFGEEYGYTF; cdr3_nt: TGTGCCAGCAGTTCCTTTGGGGAGGAGTATGGCTACACCTTC
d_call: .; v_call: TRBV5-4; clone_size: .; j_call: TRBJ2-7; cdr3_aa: CASSETAGEQYF; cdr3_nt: TGTGCCAGCAGCGAAACGGCAGGCGAGCAGTACTTC
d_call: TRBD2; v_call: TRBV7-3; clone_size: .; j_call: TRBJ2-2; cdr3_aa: CASRLTSGANTGELFF; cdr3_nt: TGTGCCAGCAGATTGACTAGCGGGGCAAACACCGGGGAGCTGTTTTTT
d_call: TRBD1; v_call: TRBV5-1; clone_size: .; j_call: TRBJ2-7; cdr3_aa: CASSLGTGGVYEQYF; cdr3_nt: TGCGCCAGCAGCTTGGGGACAGGGGGCGTCTACGAGCAGTACTTC
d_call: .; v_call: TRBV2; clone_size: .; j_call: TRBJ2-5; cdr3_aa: CASSEAGVKETQYF; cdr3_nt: TGTGCCAGCAGTGAAGCGGGAGTTAAAGAGACCCAGTACTTC
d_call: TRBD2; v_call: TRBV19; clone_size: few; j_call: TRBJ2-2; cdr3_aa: CASSTGLAGGGYTGELFF; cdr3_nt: TGTGCCAGTAGTACAGGACTAGCGGGAGGCGGGTACACCGGGGAGCTGTTTTTT
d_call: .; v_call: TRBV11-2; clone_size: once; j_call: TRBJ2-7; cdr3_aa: CASGTLSTYEQYF; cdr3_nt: TGTGCCAGCGGCACCCTCAGCACCTACGAGCAGTACTTC
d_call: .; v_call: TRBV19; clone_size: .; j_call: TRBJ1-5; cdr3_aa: CASSIDYIQPQHF; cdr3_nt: TGTGCCAGTAGTATCGATTATATTCAGCCCCAGCATTTT
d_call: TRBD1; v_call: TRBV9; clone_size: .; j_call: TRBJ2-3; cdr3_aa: CASSLVGTGLTDTQYF; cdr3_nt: TGTGCCAGCAGCCTTGTAGGGACAGGGTTAACAGATACGCAGTATTTT
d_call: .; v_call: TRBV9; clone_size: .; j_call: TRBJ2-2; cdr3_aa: CASSPWDALNTGELFF; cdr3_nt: TGTGCCAGCAGCCCTTGGGATGCGTTGAACACCGGGGAGCTGTTTTTT
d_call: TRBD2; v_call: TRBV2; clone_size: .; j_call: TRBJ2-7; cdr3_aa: CASSGLAEGGEQYF; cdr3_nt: TGTGCCAGCAGCGGACTAGCGGAAGGTGGCGAGCAGTACTTC
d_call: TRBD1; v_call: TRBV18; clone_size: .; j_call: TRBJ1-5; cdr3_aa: CASSSGQTSNQPQHF; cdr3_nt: TGTGCCAGCTCATCGGGACAGACTAGCAATCAGCCCCAGCATTTT
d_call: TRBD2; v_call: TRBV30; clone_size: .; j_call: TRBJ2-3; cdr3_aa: CAWTSGRQDTQYF; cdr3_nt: TGTGCCTGGACTAGCGGGAGGCAAGATACGCAGTATTTT
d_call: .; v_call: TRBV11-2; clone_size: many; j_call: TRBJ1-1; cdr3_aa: CASRPNRGNTEAFF; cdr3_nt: TGTGCCAGCAGACCAAATAGGGGGAACACTGAAGCTTTCTTT
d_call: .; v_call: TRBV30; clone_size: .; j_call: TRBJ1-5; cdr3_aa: CAWSQGRGNQPQHF; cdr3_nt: TGTGCCTGGAGTCAAGGGAGAGGCAATCAGCCCCAGCATTTT
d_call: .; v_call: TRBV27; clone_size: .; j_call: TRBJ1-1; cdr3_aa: CASSPLMGAADTEAFF; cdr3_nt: TGTGCCAGCAGCCCCTTAATGGGGGCGGCGGACACTGAAGCTTTCTTT
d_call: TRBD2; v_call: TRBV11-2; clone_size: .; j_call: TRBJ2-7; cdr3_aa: CASSPTSGVSYEQYF; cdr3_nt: TGTGCCAGCAGCCCTACTAGCGGGGTCTCCTACGAGCAGTACTTC
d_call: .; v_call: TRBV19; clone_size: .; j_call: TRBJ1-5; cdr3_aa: CASSLQGGNQPQHF; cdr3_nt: TGTGCCAGTAGCCTCCAGGGAGGCAATCAGCCCCAGCATTTT
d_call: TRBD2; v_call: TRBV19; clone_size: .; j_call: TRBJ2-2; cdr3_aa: CASSTTSGRQNTGELFF; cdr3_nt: TGTGCCAGTAGTACAACTAGCGGGAGACAAAACACCGGGGAGCTGTTTTTT
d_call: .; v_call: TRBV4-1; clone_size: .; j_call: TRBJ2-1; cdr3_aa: CASSQEGRATYNEQFF; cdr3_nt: TGCGCCAGCAGCCAAGAGGGAAGGGCGACCTACAATGAGCAGTTCTTC
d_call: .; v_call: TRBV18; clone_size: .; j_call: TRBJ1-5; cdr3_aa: CASSRTRAGGNQPQHF; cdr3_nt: TGTGCCAGCTCACGAACCAGGGCGGGGGGAAATCAGCCCCAGCATTTT
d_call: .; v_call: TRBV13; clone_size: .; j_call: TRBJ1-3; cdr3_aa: CASSFQGPFSGNTIYF; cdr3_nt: TGTGCCAGCAGCTTCCAGGGGCCCTTCTCTGGAAACACCATATATTTT
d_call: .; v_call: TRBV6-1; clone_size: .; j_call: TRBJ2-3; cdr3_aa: CAIPGRTTDTQYF; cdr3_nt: TGTGCCATCCCGGGACGGACCACAGATACGCAGTATTTT
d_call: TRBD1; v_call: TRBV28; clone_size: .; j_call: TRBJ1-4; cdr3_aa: CASSFGRQGGEKLFF; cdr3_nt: TGTGCCAGCAGTTTCGGCAGACAGGGTGGTGAAAAACTGTTTTTT
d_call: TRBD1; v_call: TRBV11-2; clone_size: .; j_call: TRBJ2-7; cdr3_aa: CASSSWTGGQGEQYF; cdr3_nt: TGTGCCAGCAGCTCGTGGACAGGGGGCCAGGGAGAGCAGTACTTC
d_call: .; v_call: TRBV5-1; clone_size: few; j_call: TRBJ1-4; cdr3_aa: CASSLAGEDEKLFF; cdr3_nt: TGCGCCAGCAGCTTGGCCGGGGAGGATGAAAAACTGTTTTTT
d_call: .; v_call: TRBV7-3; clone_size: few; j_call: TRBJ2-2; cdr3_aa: CASSFGGELFF; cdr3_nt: TGTGCCAGCAGCTTCGGGGGGGAGCTGTTTTTT
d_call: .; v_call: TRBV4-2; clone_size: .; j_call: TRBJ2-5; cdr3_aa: CASSQDGSGGTQYF; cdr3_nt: TGTGCCAGCAGCCAAGATGGGTCTGGGGGGACCCAGTACTTC
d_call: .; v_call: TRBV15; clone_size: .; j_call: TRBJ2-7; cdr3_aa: CATSHLTGEQYF; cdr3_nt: TGTGCCACCAGCCACCTAACTGGCGAGCAGTACTTC
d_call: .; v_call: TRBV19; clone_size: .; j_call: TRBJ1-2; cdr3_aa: CASSLKKDYGYTF; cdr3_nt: TGTGCCAGTAGCCTCAAGAAGGACTATGGCTACACCTTC
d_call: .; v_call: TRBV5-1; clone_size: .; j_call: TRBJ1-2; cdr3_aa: CASSPESPNYGYTF; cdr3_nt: TGCGCCAGCAGCCCCGAATCCCCTAACTATGGCTACACCTTC
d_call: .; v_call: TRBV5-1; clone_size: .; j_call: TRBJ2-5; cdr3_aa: CASSYLGLSQETQYF; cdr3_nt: TGCGCCAGCAGTTACCTAGGACTGAGCCAAGAGACCCAGTACTTC
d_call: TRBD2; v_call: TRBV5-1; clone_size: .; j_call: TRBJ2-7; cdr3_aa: CASSRAVIGGRVYEQYF; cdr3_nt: TGCGCCAGCAGCCGCGCCGTTATAGGCGGGAGGGTATACGAGCAGTACTTC
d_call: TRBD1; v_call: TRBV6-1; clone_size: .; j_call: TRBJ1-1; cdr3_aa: CASRLHRGNTEAFF; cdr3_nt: TGTGCCAGCAGACTTCACAGGGGGAACACTGAAGCTTTCTTT
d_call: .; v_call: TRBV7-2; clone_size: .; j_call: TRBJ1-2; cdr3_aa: CASSLHQGQGGGYTF; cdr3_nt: TGTGCCAGCAGCTTACATCAGGGCCAAGGAGGTGGCTACACCTTC
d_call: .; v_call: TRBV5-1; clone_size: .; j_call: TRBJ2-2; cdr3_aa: CASSSSSTFTTGELFF; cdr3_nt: TGCGCCAGCAGCTCCTCCTCCACCTTCACGACCGGGGAGCTGTTTTTT